The sequence of this T cell receptor (beta chain) was determined in a study of OX40 agonist ivuxolimab in advanced cancers. V was shortened by 0 bases and J by 3 bases, with 8 bases between the two germline ends. This CDR3 has 15 residues. Germline V gives CDR1 SEHNR, CDR2 FQNEAQ (reference sequence). Study outcomes and limitations: Low normalized T-cell clonal expansion was also seen in some nonresponders. The mean number of expanded clones was higher in CD8+ T cells than in CD4+.

With regard to this clone: As yet, its antigen is unknown.

Method: immunoSEQ multiplex PCR; TCRdb's copy keeps in-frame clones and lacks some. Here the sample spans 60,000 or so clones, about 87% being singletons. The chain recombines TRBV7-9 with TRBJ2-2; TRBD1 might be the D (5 bases). This specimen consisted of CD4+ or CD8+ T cells sorted from blood, obtained in a trial of the OX40 agonist ivuxolimab. This TCR was recovered from an adult with an advanced solid tumor such as melanoma, head and neck, liver or kidney cancer. CDR3 coding DNA: TGTGCCAGCAGCTTAGCAGGGGTGGACACCGGGGAGCTGTTTTTT. Encoded protein: CASSLAGVDTGELFF.